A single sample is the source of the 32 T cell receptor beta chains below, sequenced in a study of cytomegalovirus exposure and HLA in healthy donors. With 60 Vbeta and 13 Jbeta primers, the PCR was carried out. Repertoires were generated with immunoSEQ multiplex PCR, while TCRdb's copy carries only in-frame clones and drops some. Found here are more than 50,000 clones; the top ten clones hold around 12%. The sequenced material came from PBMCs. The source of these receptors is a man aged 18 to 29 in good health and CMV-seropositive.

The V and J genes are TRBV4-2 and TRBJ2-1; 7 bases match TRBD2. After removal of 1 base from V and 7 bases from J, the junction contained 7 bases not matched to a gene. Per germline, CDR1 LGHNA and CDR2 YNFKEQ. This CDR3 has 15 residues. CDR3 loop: CASSQAAGAGNEQFF. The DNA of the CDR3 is TGTGCCAGCAGCCAAGCGGCGGGAGCGGGAAATGAGCAGTTCTTC.

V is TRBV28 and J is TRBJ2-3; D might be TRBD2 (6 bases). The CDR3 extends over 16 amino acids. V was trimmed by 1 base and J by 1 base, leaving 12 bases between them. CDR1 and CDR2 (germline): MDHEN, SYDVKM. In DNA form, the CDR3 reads TGTGCCAGCAGTTTATCTGGACTATCGGGCACAGATACGCAGTATTTT. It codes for CASSLSGLSGTDTQYF.

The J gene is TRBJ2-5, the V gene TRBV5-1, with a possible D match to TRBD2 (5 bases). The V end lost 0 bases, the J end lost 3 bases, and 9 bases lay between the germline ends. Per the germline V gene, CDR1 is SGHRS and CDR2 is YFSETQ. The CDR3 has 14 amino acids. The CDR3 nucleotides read TGCGCCAGCAGCTTGGGTAGCGAAGAAGAGACCCAGTACTTC. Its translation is CASSLGSEEETQYF. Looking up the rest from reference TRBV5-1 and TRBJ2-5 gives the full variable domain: KAGVTQTPRYLIKTRGQQVTLSCSPISGHRSVSWYQQTPGQGLQFLFEYFSETQRNKGNFPGRFSGRQFSNSRSEMNVSTLELGDSALYLCASSLGSEEETQYFGPGTRLLVL.

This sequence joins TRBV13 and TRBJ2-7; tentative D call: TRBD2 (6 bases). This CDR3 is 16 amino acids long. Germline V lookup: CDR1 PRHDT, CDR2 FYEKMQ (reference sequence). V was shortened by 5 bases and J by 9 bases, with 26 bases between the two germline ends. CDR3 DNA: TGTGCCAGCAGCCTTCACCCTCGGGACTTTACTGAGACGCAGTACTTC. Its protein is CASSLHPRDFTETQYF.

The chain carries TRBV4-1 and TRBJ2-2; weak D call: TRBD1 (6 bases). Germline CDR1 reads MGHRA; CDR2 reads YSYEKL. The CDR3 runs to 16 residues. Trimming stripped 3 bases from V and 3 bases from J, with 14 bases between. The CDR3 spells CASSQTGTPYTGELFF. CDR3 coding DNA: TGCGCCAGCAGCCAGACCGGGACACCTTACACCGGGGAGCTGTTTTTT.

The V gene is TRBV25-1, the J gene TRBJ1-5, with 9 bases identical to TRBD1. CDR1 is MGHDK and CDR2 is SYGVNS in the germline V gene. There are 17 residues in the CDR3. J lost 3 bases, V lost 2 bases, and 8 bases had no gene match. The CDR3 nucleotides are TGTGCCAGCAGTGAACCGGGACAGGGTGGGGCCAATCAGCCCCAGCATTTT. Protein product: CASSEPGQGGANQPQHF.

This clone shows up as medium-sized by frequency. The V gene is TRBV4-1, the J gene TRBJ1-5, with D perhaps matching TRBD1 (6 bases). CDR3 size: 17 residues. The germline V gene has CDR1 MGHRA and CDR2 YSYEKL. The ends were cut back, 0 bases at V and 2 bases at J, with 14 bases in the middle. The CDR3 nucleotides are TGCGCCAGCAGCCAAGAGCCTTACAGGGTAGGCAATCAGCCCCAGCATTTT. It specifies CASSQEPYRVGNQPQHF.

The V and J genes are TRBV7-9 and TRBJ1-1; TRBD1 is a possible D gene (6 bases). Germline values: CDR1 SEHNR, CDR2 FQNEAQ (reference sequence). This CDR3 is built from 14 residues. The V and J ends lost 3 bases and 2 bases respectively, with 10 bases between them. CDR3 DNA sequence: TGTGCCAGCAGCTTGGGACAAAGAAACACTGAAGCTTTCTTT. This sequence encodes CASSLGQRNTEAFF.

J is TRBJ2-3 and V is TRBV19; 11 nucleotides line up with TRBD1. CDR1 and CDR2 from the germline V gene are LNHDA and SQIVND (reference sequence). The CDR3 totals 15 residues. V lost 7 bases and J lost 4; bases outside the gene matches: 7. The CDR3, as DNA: TGTGCCAGTAAAAGAGGGACAGGGGGTCCAGATACGCAGTATTTT. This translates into CASKRGTGGPDTQYF.

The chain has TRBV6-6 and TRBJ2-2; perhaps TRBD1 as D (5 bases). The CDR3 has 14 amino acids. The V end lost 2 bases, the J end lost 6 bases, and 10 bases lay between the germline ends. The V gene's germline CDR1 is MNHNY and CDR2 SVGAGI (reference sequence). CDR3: CASSYLDSSGELFF. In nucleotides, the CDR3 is TGTGCCAGCAGTTACCTCGACAGTTCCGGGGAGCTGTTTTTT.

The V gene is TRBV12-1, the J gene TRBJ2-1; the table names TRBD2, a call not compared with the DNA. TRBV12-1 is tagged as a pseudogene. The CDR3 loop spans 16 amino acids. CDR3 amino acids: CASSFWTSGSHGEQFF. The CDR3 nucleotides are TGTGCCAGCAGCTTCTGGACTAGCGGGAGTCATGGTGAGCAGTTCTTC.

The CDR3, as DNA: TGTGCCAGTAGTAAAATGACAGGCTCCTACGAGCAGTACTTC. Translated: CASSKMTGSYEQYF. The V call is TRBV19, the J call TRBJ2-7, with TRBD1 as a possible D gene (6 bases). Germline-derived CDR1 and CDR2 are LNHDA and SQIVND (reference sequence). CDR3 length: 14 residues. Trimming took 4 bases from V and 0 from J, leaving 10 bases between them.

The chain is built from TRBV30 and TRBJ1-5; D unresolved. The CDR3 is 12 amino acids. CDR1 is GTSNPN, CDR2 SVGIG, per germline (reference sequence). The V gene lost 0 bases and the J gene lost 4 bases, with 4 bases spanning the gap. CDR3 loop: CAWSVQNQPQHF. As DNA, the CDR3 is TGTGCCTGGAGTGTACAGAATCAGCCCCAGCATTTT. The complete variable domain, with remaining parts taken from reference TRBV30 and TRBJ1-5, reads SQTIHQWPATLVQPVGSPLSLECTVEGTSNPNLYWYRQAAGRGLQLLFYSVGIGQISSEVPQNLSASRPQDRQFILSSKKLLLSDSGFYLCAWSVQNQPQHFGDGTRLSIL.

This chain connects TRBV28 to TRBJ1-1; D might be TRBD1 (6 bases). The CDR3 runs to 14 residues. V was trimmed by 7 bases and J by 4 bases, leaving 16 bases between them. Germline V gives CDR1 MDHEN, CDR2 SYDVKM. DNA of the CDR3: TGTGCCAGCACCGCACAGGGATCGGGCACTGAAGCTTTCTTT. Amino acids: CASTAQGSGTEAFF.

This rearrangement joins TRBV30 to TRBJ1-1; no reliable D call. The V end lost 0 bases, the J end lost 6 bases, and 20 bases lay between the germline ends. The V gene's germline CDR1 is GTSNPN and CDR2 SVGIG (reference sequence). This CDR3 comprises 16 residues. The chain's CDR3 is CAWSVAPQSLGAEAFF. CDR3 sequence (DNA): TGTGCCTGGAGTGTAGCACCTCAATCCTTGGGCGCTGAAGCTTTCTTT. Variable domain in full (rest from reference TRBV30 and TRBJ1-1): SQTIHQWPATLVQPVGSPLSLECTVEGTSNPNLYWYRQAAGRGLQLLFYSVGIGQISSEVPQNLSASRPQDRQFILSSKKLLLSDSGFYLCAWSVAPQSLGAEAFFGQGTRLTVV.

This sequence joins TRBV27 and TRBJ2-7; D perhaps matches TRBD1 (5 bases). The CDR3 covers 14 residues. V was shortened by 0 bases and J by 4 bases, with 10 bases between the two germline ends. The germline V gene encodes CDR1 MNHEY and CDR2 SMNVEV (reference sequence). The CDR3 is CASSLSAAGYEQYF. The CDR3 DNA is TGTGCCAGCAGTTTATCCGCGGCAGGGTACGAGCAGTACTTC.

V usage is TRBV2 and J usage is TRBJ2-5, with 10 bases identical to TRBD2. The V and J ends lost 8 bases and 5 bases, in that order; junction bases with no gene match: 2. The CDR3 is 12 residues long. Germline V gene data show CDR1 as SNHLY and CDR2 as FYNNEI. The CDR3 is CASLGLAETQYF. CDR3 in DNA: TGTGCCAGCCTGGGACTAGCGGAGACCCAGTACTTC.

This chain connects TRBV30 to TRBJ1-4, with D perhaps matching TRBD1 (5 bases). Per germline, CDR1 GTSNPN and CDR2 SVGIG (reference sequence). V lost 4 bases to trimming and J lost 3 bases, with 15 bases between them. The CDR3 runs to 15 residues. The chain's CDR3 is CAWTRQGGANEKLFF. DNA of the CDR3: TGTGCCTGGACTCGCCAGGGAGGGGCTAATGAAAAACTGTTTTTT.

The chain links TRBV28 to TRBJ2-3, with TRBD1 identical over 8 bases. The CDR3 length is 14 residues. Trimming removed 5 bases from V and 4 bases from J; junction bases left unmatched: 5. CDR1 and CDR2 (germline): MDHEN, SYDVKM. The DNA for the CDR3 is TGTGCCAGCAGTCTGGACAGGGTCCCAGATACGCAGTATTTT. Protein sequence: CASSLDRVPDTQYF.

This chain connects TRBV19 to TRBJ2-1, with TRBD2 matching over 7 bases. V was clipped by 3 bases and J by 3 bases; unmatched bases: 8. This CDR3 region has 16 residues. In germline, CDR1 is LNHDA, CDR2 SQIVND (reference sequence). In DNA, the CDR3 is TGTGCCAGTAGTATTCGGGCGGGGGACTTCTACAATGAGCAGTTCTTC. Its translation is CASSIRAGDFYNEQFF.

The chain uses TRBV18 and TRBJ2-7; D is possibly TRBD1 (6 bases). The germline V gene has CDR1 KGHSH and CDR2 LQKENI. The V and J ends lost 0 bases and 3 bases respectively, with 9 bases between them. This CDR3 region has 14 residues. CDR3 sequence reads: CASSPPDSLYEQYF. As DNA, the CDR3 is TGTGCCAGCTCACCACCGGACAGTCTCTACGAGCAGTACTTC.

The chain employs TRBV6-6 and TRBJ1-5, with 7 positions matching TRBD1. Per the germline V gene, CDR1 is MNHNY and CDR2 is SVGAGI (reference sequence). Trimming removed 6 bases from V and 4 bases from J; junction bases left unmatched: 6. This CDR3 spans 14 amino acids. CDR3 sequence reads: CASSRTGSNQPQHF. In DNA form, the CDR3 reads TGTGCCAGCAGCCGGACAGGTAGTAATCAGCCCCAGCATTTT.

CDR3 in amino acids: CASSSGLVYEQFF. The CDR3 DNA reads TGTGCCAGCAGCTCGGGACTAGTCTATGAGCAGTTCTTC. The J gene is TRBJ2-1, the V gene TRBV5-4; the match to TRBD2 covers 8 bases. Trimming at V came to 3 bases and at J to 8 bases, leaving 4 bases not matched to a gene. CDR3 length: 13 residues. Germline V lookup: CDR1 SGHNT, CDR2 YYREEE (reference sequence). Based on the CDR3 plus reference TRBV5-4 and TRBJ2-1, the full variable domain is ETGVTQSPTHLIKTRGQQVTLRCSSQSGHNTVSWYQQALGQGPQFIFQYYREEENGRGNFPPRFSGLQFPNYSSELNVNALELDDSALYLCASSSGLVYEQFFGPGTRLTVL.

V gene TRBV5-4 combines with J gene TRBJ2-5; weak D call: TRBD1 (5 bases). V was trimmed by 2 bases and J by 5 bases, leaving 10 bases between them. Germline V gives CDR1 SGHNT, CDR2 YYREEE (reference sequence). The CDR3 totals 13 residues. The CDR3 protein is CASSLEGVETQYF. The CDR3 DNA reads TGTGCCAGCAGCTTAGAAGGGGTGGAGACCCAGTACTTC.

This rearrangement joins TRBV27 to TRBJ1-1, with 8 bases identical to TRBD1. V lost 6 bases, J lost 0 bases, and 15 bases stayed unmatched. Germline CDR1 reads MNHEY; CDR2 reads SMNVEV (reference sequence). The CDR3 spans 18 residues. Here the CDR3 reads CASSKHGQGRSMNTEAFF. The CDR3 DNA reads TGTGCCAGCAGCAAACACGGACAGGGTAGGTCCATGAACACTGAAGCTTTCTTT.

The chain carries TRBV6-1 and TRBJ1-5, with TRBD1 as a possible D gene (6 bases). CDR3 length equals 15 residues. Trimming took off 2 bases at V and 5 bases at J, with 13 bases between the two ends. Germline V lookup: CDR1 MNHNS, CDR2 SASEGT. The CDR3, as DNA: TGTGCCAGCAGTGAAACCCCGGACAGCTATCAGCCCCAGCATTTT. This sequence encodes CASSETPDSYQPQHF.

The CDR3 protein is CSASVSYEQYF. CDR3 sequence (DNA): TGCAGTGCTAGCGTGTCCTACGAGCAGTACTTC. This chain connects TRBV20-1 to TRBJ2-7; D remains unclear. CDR1 and CDR2 (germline): DFQATT, SNEGSKA (reference sequence). The CDR3 is 11 residues long. The germline V and J ends were trimmed by 3 bases and 1 base, with 4 bases remaining between them.

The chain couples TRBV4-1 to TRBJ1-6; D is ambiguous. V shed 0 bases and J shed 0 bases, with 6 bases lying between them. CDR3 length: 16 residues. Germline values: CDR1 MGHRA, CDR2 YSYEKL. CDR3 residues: CASSQEESSYNSPLHF. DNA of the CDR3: TGCGCCAGCAGCCAAGAGGAGAGCTCCTATAATTCACCCCTCCACTTT.

Here the CDR3 reads CASQLPGGGLGNEQFF. CDR3 coding DNA: TGCGCCAGCCAGCTTCCTGGGGGGGGTTTGGGGAATGAGCAGTTCTTC. The chain recombines TRBV5-1 with TRBJ2-1; 7 nucleotides agree with TRBD2. V gave up 7 bases and J gave up 7 bases; unmatched junction bases: 17. The CDR3 covers 16 residues. Germline assignment: CDR1 SGHRS and CDR2 YFSETQ.

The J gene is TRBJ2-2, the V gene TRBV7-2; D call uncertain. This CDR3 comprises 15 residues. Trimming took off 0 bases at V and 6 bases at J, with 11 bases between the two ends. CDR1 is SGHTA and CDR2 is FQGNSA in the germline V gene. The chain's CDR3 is CASSLAVTFPGELFF. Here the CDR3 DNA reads TGTGCCAGCAGCTTAGCGGTAACTTTCCCCGGGGAGCTGTTTTTT.

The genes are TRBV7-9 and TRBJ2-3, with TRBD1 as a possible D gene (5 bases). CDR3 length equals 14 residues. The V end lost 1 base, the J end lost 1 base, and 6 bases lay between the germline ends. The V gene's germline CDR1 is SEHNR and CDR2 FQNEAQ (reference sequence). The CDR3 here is CASSLGRGTDTQYF. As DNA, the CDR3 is TGTGCCAGCAGCTTAGGCAGGGGCACAGATACGCAGTATTTT.

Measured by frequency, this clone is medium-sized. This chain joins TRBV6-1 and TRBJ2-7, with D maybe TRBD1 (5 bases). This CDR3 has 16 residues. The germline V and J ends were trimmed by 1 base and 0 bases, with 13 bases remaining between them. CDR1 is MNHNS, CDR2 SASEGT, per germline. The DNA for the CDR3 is TGTGCCAGCAGTGAAGATGACAGACCACCCTCCTACGAGCAGTACTTC. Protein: CASSEDDRPPSYEQYF.